Included here is one T cell receptor beta chain sequence, with context. Its antigen is unknown. Time point reported: cycle 4 day 1 (C4D1), after 5 to 7 weeks of nivolumab. Every patient experienced relapse after autologous stem cell transplantation, and brentuximab vedotin exposure varied. This CDR3 region has 16 residues. Germline loops: CDR1 SGHNT, CDR2 YYREEE (reference sequence). J lost 6 bases, V lost 2 bases, and 6 bases had no gene match. This entry belongs to a study of PD-1 blockade in classical Hodgkin lymphoma. Overall study context: The nivolumab dose that patients received was 3 mg/kg, given intravenously every 2 weeks.

Sequencing used immunoSEQ multiplex PCR; TCRdb keeps in-frame clones, though not all of them. Here the sample spans about 93,000 clones, around 80% being singletons. Overall study findings and caveats: With CD4+ cells, TCR diversity rose significantly by C4D1, but not with CD8+ cells. Complete responders started with a diversity level that resembled newly diagnosed patients at baseline. Baseline TCR diversity was reportedly lower in newly diagnosed patients than healthy donors.

The rearrangement links TRBV5-4 to TRBJ1-6; 9 nucleotides line up with TRBD1. The receptor comes from a human donor with classical Hodgkin lymphoma. Sequencing was performed on peripheral blood mononuclear cells (PBMCs), taken before the fourth cycle of nivolumab. Here the CDR3 reads CASSLPGQGTNSPLHF. CDR3 bases: TGTGCCAGCAGCTTACCGGGACAGGGTACTAATTCACCCCTCCACTTT.